This TCR beta chain was sequenced in a study of CD8 T cells in Susac syndrome. CDR3 length: 13 residues. Germline lookup yields CDR1 SNHLY and CDR2 FYNNEI. V was clipped by 4 bases and J by 1 base, with 5 bases between them. RNA totalling roughly 0.5 to 1 ug underwent reverse transcription with random hexamers. Amplification of TCR beta CDR3 spanned 54 Vbeta and 13 Jbeta via immunoSEQ multiplex PCR. TCRdb independently ran MiXCR on the immunoSEQ multiplex PCR reads; one entry per CDR3 protein. The table includes fewer than 200,000 distinct CDR3 sequences, about 95% detected once. Negative isolation was used for CD8+ and CD4+ T cells and FACS enrichment for TEMRA cells.

Sequencing used CD4+ T cells from PBMCs. The clonotype originates from a human donor in good health. The chain links TRBV2 to TRBJ2-1; D remains ambiguous. Written as DNA, the CDR3 is TGTGCCAGCAGTGTGGAGTCCTACAATGAGCAGTTCTTC. This sequence encodes CASSVESYNEQFF.